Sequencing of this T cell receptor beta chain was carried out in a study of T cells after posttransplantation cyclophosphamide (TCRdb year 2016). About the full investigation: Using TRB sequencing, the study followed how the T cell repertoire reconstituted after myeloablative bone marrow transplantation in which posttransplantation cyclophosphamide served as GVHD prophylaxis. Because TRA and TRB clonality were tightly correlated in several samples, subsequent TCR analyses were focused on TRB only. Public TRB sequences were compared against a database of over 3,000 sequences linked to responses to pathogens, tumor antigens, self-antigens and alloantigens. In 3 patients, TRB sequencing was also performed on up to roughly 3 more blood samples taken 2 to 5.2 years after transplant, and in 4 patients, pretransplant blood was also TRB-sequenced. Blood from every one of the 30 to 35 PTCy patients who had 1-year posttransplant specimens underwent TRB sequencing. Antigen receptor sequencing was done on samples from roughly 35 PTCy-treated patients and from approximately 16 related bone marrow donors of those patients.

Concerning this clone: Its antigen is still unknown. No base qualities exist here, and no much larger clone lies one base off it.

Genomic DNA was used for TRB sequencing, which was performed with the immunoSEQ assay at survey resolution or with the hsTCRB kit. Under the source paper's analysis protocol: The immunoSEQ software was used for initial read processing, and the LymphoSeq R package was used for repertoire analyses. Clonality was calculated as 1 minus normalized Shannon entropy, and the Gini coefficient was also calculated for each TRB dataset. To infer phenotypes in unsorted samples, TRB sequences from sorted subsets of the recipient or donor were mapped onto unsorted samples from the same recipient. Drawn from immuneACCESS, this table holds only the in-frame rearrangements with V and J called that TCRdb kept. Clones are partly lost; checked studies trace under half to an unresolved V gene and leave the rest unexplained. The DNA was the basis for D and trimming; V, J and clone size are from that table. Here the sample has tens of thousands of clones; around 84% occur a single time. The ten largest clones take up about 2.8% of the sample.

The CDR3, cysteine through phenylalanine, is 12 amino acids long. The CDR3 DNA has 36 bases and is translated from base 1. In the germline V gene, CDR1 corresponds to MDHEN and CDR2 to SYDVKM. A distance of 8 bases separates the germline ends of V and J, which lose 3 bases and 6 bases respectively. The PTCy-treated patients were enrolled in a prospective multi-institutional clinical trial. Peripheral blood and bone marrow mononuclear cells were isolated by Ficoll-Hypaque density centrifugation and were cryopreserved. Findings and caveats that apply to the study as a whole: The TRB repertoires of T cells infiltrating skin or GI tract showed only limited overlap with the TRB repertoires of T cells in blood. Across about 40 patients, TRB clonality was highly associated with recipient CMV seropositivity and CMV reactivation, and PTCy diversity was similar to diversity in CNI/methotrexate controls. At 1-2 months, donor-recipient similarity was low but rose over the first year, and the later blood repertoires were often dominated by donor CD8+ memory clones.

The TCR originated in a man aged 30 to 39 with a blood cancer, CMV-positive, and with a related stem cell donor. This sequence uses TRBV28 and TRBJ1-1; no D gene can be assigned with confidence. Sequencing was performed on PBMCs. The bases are TGTGCCAGCAGTTTGAAGAGGCCTGAAGCTTTCTTT. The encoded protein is CASSLKRPEAFF.